The sequence of this T cell receptor (beta chain) was determined in a study of T cell responses to AZD1222 COVID-19 vaccine. Study-wide context: Both about-4-week and about-12-week second-dose recipients were combined. Study-wide points: Among the donors, most were white British and more were female, and clonal diversity was possibly underestimated. CD4 TCRs associated with vaccination spanned spike, dominating at 160-218 and 743-854. Spike-specific TCR breadth and depth grew following two AZD1222 doses.

Comment on this clone: Its target is not known.

Assay: immunoSEQ multiplex PCR; the TCRdb copy retains only in-frame clones and omits some. The data contain about 120,000 clones, about nine tenths of them singletons. The ends were cut back, 4 bases at V and 6 bases at J, with 20 bases in the middle. This CDR3 is 15 amino acids long. The germline V gene encodes CDR1 SGDLS and CDR2 YYNGEE. The chain joins TRBV9 to TRBJ2-7; D is unresolved. This receptor was obtained from an adult in good health. Sequencing used peripheral blood, obtained on day 0 of AZD1222 vaccination. The CDR3 is CASSTHTATDPEQYF. DNA of the CDR3: TGTGCCAGCAGCACCCACACCGCCACTGACCCCGAGCAGTACTTC.